The sequence of this T cell receptor (beta chain) was determined in a study of control samples from healthy donors and cancer patients. Produced via immunoSEQ multiplex PCR; TCRdb's table is partial and in-frame only. The profile shows more than 20,000 clones, approximately 91% of them singletons. CDR1 SEHNR and CDR2 FQNEAQ come from the germline V gene (reference sequence). Germline trimming cut 1 base from V and 10 bases from J; bases unmatched to any gene: 3. This CDR3 contains 13 residues. Sequenced: PBMCs. The chain couples TRBV7-9 to TRBJ2-1; 8 bases line up with TRBD2. The source is a man aged 45-60 years with lung cancer. The chain's CDR3 is CASSLGVAGEQFF. The CDR3 DNA sequence: TGTGCCAGCAGCTTAGGCGTAGCGGGGGAGCAGTTCTTC.